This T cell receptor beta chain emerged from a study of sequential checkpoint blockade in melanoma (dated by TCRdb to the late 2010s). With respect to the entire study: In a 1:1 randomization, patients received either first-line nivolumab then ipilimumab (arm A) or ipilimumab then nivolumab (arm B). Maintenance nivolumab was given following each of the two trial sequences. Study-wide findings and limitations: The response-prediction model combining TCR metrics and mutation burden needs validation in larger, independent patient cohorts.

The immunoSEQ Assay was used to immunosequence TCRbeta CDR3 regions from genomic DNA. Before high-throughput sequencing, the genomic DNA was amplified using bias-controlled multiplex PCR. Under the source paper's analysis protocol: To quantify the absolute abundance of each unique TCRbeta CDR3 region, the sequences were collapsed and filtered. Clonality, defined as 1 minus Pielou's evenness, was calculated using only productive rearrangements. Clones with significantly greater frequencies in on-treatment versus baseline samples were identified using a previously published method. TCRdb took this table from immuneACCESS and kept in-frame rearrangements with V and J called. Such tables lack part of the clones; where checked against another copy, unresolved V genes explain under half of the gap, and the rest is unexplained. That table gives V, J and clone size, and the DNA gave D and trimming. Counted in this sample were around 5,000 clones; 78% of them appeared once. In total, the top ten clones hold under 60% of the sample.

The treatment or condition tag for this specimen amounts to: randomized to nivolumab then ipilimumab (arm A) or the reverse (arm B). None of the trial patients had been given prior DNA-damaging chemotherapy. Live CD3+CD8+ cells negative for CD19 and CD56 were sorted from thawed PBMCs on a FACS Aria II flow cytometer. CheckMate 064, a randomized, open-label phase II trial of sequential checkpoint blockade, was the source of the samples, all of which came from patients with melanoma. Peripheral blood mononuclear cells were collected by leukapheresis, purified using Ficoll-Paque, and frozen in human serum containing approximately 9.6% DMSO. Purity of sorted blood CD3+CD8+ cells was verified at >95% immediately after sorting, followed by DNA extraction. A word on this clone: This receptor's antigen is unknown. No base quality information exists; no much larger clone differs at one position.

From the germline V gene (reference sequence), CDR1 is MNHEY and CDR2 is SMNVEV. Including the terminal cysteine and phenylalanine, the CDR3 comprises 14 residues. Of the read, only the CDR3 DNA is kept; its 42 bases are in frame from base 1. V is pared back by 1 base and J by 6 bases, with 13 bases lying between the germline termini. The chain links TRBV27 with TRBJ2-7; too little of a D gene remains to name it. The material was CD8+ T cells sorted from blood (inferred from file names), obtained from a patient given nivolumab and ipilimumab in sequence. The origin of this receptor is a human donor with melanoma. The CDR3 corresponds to CASSLYSVFREQYF. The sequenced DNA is TGTGCCAGCAGTTTATACTCCGTTTTTCGCGAGCAGTACTTC.